The text below deals with one TCR beta chain. Its antigen is not identified. During its preparation, the TCRbeta library received unique molecular identifiers. MiXCR, applied by TCRdb to the PCR reads, yields one record per CDR3 protein. The sample shows about 510,000 distinct CDR3 sequences, 9.5% to 12% of them seen only once. These data are taken from a study of T-cell reconstitution after alpha-beta-depleted transplantation in children. Study-level results: T-cell counts and diversity at one year post-transplant came mainly from newly produced T cells. Approximately two months post-transplant, alpha-beta T cells reportedly originated from several hundred expanded graft clones. Where some patients showed high TCRbeta diversity at day 60, it came from recipient T cells and thymic progenitors that had survived.

There are 15 residues in the CDR3. In germline, CDR1 is LGHNA, CDR2 YNFKEQ. Trimming stripped 4 bases from V and 8 bases from J, with 18 bases between. This sequence joins TRBV4-2 and TRBJ1-3; D may be TRBD1 (6 bases). The source of this sequence is a female patient aged 2-10 years who had a stem cell transplant for aplastic anemia, so the T cells may come from the graft donor. The sample here was PBMCs, mostly from graft donor cells, taken 180 days after TCRalphabeta/CD19-depleted stem cell transplant. CDR3 region: CASSPKHGGRYTIYF. CDR3 coding DNA: TGTGCCAGCAGCCCCAAGCACGGGGGGCGATACACCATATATTTT.